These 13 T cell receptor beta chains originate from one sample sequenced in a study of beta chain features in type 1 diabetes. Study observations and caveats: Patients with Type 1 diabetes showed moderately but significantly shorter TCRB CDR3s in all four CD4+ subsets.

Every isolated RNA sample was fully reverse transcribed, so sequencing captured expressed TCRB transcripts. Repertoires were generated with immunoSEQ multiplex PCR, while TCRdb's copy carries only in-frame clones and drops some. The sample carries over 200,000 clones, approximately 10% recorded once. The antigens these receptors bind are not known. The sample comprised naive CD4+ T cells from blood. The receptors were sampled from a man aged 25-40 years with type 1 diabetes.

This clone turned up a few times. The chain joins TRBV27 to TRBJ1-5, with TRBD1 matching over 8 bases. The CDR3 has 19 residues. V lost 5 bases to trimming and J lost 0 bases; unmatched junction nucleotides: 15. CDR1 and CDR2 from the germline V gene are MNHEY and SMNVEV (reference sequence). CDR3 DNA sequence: TGTGCCAGCAGTCGTATCGGGGCAGGGGGCTACGATAGCAATCAGCCCCAGCATTTT. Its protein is CASSRIGAGGYDSNQPQHF.

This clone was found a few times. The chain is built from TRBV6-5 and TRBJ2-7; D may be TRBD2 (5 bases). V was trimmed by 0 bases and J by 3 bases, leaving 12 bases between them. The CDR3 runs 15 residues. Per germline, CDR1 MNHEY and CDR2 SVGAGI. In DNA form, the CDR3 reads TGTGCCAGCAGTTACTCCCCAACTAGTATCTACGAGCAGTACTTC. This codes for CASSYSPTSIYEQYF.

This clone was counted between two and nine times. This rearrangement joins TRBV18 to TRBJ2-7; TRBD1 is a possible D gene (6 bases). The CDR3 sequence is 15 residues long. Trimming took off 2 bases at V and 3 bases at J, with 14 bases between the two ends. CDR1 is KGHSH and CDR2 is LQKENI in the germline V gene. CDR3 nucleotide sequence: TGTGCCAGCTCACCAACCAGGGGCCCAGGCTACGAGCAGTACTTC. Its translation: CASSPTRGPGYEQYF. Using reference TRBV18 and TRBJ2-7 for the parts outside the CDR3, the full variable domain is NAGVMQNPRHLVRRRGQEARLRCSPMKGHSHVYWYRQLPEEGLKFMVYLQKENIIDESGMPKERFSAEFPKEGPSILRIQQVVRGDSAAYFCASSPTRGPGYEQYFGPGTRLTVT.

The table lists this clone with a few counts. DNA of the CDR3: TGTGCCAGCAGCTTGACAGTCTACAATGAGCAGTTCTTC. Protein sequence: CASSLTVYNEQFF. The chain is built from TRBV7-2 and TRBJ2-1, with D possibly TRBD1 on 5 matching bases. Looked up from germline, CDR1 is SGHTA and CDR2 is FQGNSA. This CDR3 comprises 13 residues. The V end lost 3 bases, the J end lost 3 bases, and 6 bases lay between the germline ends.

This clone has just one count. CDR3 in DNA: TGTGCCAGCAGCGTAGCCGACAGGGTCGCCGCCATATATTTT. It encodes CASSVADRVAAIYF. The chain combines TRBV9 with TRBJ1-3, with 7 bases aligning to TRBD1. Germline trimming cut 0 bases from V and 11 bases from J; bases unmatched to any gene: 8. From germline, CDR1 is SGDLS and CDR2 YYNGEE. This CDR3 is 14 amino acids long. Combining the CDR3 with reference TRBV9 and TRBJ1-3 gives the whole variable domain DSGVTQTPKHLITATGQRVTLRCSPRSGDLSVYWYQQSLDQGLQFLIQYYNGEERAKGNILERFSAQQFPDLHSELNLSSLELGDSALYFCASSVADRVAAIYFGEGSWLTVV.

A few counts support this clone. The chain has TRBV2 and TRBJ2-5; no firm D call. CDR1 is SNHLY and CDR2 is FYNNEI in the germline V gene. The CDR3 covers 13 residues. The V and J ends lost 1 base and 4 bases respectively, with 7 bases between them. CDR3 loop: CASSEVGLETQYF. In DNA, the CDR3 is TGTGCCAGCAGTGAAGTGGGCTTAGAGACCCAGTACTTC.

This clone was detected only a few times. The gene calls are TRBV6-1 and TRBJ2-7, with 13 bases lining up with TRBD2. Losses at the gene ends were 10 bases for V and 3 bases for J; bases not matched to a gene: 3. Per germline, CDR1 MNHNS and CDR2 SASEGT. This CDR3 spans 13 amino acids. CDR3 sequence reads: CATGTSGVYEQYF. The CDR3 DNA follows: TGTGCCACTGGGACTAGCGGGGTCTACGAGCAGTACTTC.

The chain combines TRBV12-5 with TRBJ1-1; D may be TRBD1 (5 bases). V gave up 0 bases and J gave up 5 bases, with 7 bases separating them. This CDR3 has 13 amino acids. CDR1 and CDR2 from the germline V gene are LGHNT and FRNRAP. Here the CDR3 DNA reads TGTGCTAGTGGTTTGGTAACAGGAACTGAAGCTTTCTTT. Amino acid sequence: CASGLVTGTEAFF. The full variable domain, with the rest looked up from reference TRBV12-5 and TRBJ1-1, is DARVTQTPRHKVTEMGQEVTMRCQPILGHNTVFWYRQTMMQGLELLAYFRNRAPLDDSGMPKDRFSAEMPDATLATLKIQPSEPRDSAVYFCASGLVTGTEAFFGQGTRLTVV.

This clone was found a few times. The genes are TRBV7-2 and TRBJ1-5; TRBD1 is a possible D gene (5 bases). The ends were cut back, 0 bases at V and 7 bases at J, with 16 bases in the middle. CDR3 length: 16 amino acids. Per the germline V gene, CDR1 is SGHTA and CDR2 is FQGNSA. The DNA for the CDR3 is TGTGCCAGCAGCTTAGCCTCGACCCGGGGGGGACAGCCCCAGCATTTT. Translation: CASSLASTRGGQPQHF.

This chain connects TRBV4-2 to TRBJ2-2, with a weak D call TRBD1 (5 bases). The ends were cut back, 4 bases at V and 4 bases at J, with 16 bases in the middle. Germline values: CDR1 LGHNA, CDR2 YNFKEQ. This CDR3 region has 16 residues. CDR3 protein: CASSPQGQLGTGELFF. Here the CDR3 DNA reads TGTGCCAGCAGCCCTCAGGGCCAGCTGGGCACCGGGGAGCTGTTTTTT.

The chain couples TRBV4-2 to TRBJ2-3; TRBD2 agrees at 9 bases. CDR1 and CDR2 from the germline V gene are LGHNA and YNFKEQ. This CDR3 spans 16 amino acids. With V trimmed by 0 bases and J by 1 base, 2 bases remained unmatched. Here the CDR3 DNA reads TGTGCCAGCAGCCAAGAATTAGCGGGGGGCACAGATACGCAGTATTTT. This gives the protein CASSQELAGGTDTQYF.

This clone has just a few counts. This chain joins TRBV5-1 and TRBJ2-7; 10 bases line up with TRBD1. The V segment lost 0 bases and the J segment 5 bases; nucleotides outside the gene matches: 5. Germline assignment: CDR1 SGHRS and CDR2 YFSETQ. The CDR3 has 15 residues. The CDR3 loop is CASSLEPGQGHEQYF. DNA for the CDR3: TGCGCCAGCAGCTTGGAGCCGGGACAGGGGCACGAGCAGTACTTC.

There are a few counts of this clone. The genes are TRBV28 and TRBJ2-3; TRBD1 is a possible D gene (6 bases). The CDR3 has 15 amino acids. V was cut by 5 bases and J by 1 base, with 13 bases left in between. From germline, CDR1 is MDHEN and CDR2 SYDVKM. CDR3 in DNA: TGTGCCAGCAGTCGGGGAGACAGGCGCACAGATACGCAGTATTTT. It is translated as CASSRGDRRTDTQYF.